The clone carrying this TCR beta chain was observed many times. This CDR3 is 13 amino acids long. V lost 3 bases to trimming and J lost 7 bases, with 10 bases between them. Germline V gene sequence: CDR1 MNHNY, CDR2 SVGAGI (reference sequence). The sample originates from a study of identical twins. TCRdb analysed the 5' RACE reads with MiXCR anew, one entry per CDR3 protein. The sample comprises about 520,000 distinct CDR3 sequences, roughly 21% of which are singletons, and approximately 0.95% rests with the top ten. These data also featured in a second study, about T cells expressing NK-cell markers.

The clonotype originates from a woman under 30 in good health. V and J are TRBV6-6 and TRBJ1-5; maybe TRBD1 (6 bases). Sequenced sample: CD4+ T cells sorted from blood. CDR3: CASSYLRGQPQHF. The CDR3 nucleotides read TGTGCCAGCAGTTATTTAAGGGGGCAGCCCCAGCATTTT.